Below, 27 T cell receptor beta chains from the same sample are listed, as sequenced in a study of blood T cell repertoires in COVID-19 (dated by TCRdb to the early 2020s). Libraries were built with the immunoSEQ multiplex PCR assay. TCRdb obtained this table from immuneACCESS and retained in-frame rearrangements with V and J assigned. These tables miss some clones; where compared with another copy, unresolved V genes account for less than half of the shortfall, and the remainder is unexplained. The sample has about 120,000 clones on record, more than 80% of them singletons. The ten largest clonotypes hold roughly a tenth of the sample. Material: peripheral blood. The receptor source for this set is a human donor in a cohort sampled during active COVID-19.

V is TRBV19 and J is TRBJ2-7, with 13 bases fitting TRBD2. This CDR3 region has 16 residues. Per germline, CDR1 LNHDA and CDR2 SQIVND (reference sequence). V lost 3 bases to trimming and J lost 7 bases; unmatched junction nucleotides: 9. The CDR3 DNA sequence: TGTGCCAGTAGTATCCCCGGGACTAGCGGGAAGGGTGAGCAGTACTTC. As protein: CASSIPGTSGKGEQYF.

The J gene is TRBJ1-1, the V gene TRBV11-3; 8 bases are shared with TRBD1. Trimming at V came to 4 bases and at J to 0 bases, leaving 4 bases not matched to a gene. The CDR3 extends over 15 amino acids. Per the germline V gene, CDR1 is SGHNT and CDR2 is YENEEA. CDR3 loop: CASSSQTGVNTEAFF. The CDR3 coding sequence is TGTGCCAGCAGCTCTCAGACAGGGGTGAACACTGAAGCTTTCTTT.

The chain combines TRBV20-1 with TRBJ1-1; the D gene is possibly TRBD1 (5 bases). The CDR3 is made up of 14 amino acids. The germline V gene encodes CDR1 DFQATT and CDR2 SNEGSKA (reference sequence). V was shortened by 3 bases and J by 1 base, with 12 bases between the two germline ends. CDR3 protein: CSASGGRGNTEAFF. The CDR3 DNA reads TGCAGTGCTAGTGGGGGGAGGGGGAACACTGAAGCTTTCTTT.

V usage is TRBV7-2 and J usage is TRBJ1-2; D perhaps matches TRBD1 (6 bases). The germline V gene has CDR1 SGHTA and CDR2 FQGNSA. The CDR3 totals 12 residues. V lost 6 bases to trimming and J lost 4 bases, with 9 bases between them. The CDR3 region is CASSLQGYGYTF. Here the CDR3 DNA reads TGTGCCAGCAGTCTACAGGGCTATGGCTACACCTTC. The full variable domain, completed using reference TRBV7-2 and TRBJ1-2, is GAGVSQSPSNKVTEKGKDVELRCDPISGHTALYWYRQSLGQGLEFLIYFQGNSAPDKSGLPSDRFSAERTGGSVSTLTIQRTQQEDSAVYLCASSLQGYGYTFGSGTRLTVV.

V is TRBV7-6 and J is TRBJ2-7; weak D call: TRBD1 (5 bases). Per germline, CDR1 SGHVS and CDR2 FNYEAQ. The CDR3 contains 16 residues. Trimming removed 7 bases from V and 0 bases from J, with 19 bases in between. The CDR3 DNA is TGTGCCAGCAACCCAGAGGCAGGGCCAAACTCCTACGAGCAGTACTTC. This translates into CASNPEAGPNSYEQYF.

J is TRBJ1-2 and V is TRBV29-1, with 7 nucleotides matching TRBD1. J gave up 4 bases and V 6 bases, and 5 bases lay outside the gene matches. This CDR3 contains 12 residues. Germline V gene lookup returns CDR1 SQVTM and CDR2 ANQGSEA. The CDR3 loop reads CSVWTGVYGYTF. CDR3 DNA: TGCAGCGTCTGGACAGGCGTCTATGGCTACACCTTC.

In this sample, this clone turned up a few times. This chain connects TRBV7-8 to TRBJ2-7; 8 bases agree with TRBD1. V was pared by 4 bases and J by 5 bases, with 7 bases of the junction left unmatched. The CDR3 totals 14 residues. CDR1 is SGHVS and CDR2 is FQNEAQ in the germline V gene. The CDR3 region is CASSSDRVLDEQYF. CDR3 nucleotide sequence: TGTGCCAGCAGCTCGGACAGGGTTTTGGACGAGCAGTACTTC.

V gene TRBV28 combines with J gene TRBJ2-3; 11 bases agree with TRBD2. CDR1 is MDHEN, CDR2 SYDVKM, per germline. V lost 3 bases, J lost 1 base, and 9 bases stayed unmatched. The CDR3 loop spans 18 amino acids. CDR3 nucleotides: TGTGCCAGCAGTTTCCCAAAAGGACTAGCGGGCGGCACAGATACGCAGTATTTT. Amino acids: CASSFPKGLAGGTDTQYF. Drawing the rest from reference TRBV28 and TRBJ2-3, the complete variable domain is DVKVTQSSRYLVKRTGEKVFLECVQDMDHENMFWYRQDPGLGLRLIYFSYDVKMKEKGDIPEGYSVSREKKERFSLILESASTNQTSMYLCASSFPKGLAGGTDTQYFGPGTRLTVL.

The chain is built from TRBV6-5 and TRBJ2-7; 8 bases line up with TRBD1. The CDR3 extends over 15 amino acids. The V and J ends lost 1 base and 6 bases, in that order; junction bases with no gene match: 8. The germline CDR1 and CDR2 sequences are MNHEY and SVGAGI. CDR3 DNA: TGTGCCAGCAGTTACTTGAGGACAGGGACTCGCGAGCAGTACTTC. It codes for CASSYLRTGTREQYF.

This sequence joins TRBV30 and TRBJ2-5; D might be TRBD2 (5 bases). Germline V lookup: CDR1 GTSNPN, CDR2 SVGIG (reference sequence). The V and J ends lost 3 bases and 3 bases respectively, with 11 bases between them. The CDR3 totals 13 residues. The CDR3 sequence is CAWRSGSEETQYF. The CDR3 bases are TGTGCCTGGAGAAGCGGCAGTGAAGAGACCCAGTACTTC.

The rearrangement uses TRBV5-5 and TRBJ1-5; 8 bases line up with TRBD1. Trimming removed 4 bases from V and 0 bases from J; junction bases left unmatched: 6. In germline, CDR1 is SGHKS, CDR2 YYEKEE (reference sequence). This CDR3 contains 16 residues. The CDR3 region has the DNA TGTGCCAGCAGCATAGACAGGGGATATAGCAATCAGCCCCAGCATTTT. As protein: CASSIDRGYSNQPQHF.

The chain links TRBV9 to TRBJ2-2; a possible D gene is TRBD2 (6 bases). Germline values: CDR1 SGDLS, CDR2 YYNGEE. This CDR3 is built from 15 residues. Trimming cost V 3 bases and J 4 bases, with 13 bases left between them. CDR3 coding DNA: TGTGCCAGCAGCGCGACCGGGACTCTCACCGGGGAGCTGTTTTTT. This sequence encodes CASSATGTLTGELFF.

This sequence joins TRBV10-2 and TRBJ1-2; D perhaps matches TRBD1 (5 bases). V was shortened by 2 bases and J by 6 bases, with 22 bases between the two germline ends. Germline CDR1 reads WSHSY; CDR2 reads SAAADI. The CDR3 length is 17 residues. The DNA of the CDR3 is TGCGCCAGCAGTGAGATGCGGGGGAGGAATCCGAGGGATGGCTACACCTTC. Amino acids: CASSEMRGRNPRDGYTF.

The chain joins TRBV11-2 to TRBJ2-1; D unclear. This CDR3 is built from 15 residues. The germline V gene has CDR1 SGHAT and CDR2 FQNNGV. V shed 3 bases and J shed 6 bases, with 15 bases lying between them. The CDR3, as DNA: TGTGCCAGCAGCTTCGCCGATACTTTAAGCAATGAGCAGTTCTTC. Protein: CASSFADTLSNEQFF. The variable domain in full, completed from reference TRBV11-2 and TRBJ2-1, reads EAGVAQSPRYKIIEKRQSVAFWCNPISGHATLYWYQQILGQGPKLLIQFQNNGVVDDSQLPKDRFSAERLKGVDSTLKIQPAKLEDSAVYLCASSFADTLSNEQFFGPGTRLTVL.

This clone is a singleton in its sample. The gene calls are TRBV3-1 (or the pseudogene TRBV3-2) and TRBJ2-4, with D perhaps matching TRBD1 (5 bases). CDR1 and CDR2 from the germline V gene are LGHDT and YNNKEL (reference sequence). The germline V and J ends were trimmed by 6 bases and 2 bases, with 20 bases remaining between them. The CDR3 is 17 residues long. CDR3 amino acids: CASSPLFRGRTKNIQYF. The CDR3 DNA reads TGTGCCAGCAGTCCTTTGTTTAGGGGTAGGACCAAAAACATTCAGTACTTC.

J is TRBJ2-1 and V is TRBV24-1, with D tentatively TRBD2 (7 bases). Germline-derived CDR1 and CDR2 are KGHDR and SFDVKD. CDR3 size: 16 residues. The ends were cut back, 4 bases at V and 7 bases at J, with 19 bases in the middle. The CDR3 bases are TGTGCCACCAGTGACCCTGGAGGAGGGGGGGTTAATGAGCAGTTCTTC. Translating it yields CATSDPGGGGVNEQFF.

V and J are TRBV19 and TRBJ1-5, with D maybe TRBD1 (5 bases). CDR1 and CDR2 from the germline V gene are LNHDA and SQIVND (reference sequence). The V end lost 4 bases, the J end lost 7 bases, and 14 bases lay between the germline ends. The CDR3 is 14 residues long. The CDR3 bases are TGTGCCAGTAGTACCCCCGGGCGGGGGCAGCCCCAGCATTTT. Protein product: CASSTPGRGQPQHF.

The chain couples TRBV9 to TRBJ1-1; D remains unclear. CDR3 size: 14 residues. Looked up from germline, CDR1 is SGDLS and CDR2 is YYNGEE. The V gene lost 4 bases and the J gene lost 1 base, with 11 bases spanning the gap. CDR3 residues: CASSLSAGNTEAFF. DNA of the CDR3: TGTGCCAGCAGCCTCTCCGCGGGGAACACTGAAGCTTTCTTT. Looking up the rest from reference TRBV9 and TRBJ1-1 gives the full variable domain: DSGVTQTPKHLITATGQRVTLRCSPRSGDLSVYWYQQSLDQGLQFLIQYYNGEERAKGNILERFSAQQFPDLHSELNLSSLELGDSALYFCASSLSAGNTEAFFGQGTRLTVV.

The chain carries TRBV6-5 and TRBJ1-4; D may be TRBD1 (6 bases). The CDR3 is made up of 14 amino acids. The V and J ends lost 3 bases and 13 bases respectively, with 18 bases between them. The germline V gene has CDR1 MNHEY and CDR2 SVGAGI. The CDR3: CASSYQISGGGLFF. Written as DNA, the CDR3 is TGTGCCAGCAGTTATCAAATCAGTGGGGGCGGACTGTTTTTT.

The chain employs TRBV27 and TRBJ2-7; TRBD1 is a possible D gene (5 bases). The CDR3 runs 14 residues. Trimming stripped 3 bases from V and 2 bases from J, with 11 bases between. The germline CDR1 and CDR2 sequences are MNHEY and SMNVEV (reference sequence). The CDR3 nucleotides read TGTGCCAGCAGTTTCACAGGAACTACCTACGAGCAGTACTTC. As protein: CASSFTGTTYEQYF.

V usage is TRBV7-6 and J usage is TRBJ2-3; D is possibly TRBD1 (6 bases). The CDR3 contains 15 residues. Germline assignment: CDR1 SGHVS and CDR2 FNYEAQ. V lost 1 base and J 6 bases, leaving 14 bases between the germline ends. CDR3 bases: TGTGCCAGCAGCTTAGGAGGGGCAGGGGTCGATACGCAGTATTTT. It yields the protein CASSLGGAGVDTQYF. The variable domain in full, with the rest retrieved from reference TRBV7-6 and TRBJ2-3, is GAGVSQSPRYKVTKRGQDVALRCDPISGHVSLYWYRQALGQGPEFLTYFNYEAQQDKSGLPNDRFSAERPEGSISTLTIQRTEQRDSAMYRCASSLGGAGVDTQYFGPGTRLTVL.

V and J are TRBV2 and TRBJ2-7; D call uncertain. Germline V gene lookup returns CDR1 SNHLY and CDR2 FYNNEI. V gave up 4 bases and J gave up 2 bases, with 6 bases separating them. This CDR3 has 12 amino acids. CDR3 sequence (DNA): TGTGCCAGCAGTGCGGAGCCCTACGAGCAGTACTTC. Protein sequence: CASSAEPYEQYF.

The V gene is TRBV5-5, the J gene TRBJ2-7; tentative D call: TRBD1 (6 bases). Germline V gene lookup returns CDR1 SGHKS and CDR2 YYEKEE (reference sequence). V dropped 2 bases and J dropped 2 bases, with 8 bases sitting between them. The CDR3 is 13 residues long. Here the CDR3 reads CASSFTGTYEQYF. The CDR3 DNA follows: TGTGCCAGCAGCTTCACAGGGACCTACGAGCAGTACTTC.

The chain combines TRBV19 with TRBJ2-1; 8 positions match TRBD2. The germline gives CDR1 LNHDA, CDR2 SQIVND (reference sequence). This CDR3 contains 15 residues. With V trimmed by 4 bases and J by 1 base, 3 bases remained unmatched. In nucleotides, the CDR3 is TGTGCCAGTAGTACGTCTAGCGGGTCCTACAATGAGCAGTTCTTC. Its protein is CASSTSSGSYNEQFF.

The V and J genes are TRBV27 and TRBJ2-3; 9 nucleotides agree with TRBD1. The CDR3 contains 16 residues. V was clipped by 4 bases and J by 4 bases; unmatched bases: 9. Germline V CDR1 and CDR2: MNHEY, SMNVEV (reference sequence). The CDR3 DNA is TGTGCCAGCAGTTGGGGATGGGACAGGGTTGCAGATACGCAGTATTTT. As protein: CASSWGWDRVADTQYF.

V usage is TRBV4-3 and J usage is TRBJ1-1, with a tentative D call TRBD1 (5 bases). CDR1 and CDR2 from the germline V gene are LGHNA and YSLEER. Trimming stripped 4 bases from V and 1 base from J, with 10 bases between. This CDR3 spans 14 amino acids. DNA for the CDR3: TGCGCCAGCAGCCGACGAACAGGGAACACTGAAGCTTTCTTT. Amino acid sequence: CASSRRTGNTEAFF.

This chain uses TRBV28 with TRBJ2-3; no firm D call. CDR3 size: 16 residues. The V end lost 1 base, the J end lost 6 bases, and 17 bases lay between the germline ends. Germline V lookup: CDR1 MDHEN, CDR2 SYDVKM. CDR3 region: CASSLYVTRRSDTQYF. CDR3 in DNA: TGTGCCAGCAGTTTATATGTAACCCGCAGATCGGATACGCAGTATTTT.